Listed below are T cell receptor beta chains from one sample, sequenced in a study of blood T cell repertoires in COVID-19. Using immunoSEQ multiplex PCR, the repertoire was profiled, and TCRdb retains in-frame clones only, with some absent. The sample has some 500,000 clones, 85% to 90% seen once; the top ten hold around 1.9%. The specimen sequenced was PBMCs or T cells enriched from blood (not recorded which). These receptors were taken from a woman between 40 and 55 years old who had recovered from COVID-19. Each CDR3 is given with its conserved first and last residue. A D gene is named only where the DNA matches it firmly. The size field is filled for only some rows; it gives once, few, many or a size class.

D	J	V	size	CDR3	DNA
TRBD1	TRBJ1-4	TRBV2	.	CASRKEQGGKATNEKLFF	TGTGCCAGCAGGAAAGAACAGGGGGGGAAGGCAACTAATGAAAAACTGTTTTTT
.	TRBJ1-5	TRBV15	.	CATSYGKSTQVKQPQHF	TGTGCCACCAGCTACGGGAAATCGACTCAGGTAAAGCAGCCCCAGCATTTT
TRBD2	TRBJ2-2	TRBV27	.	CASSLFSGLALAGELFF	TGTGCCAGCAGTTTGTTTTCGGGACTAGCCTTAGCCGGGGAGCTGTTTTTT
TRBD1	TRBJ2-7	TRBV24-1	.	CATSDGQASYEQYF	TGTGCCACCAGTGATGGACAGGCCTCCTACGAGCAGTACTTC
.	TRBJ2-3	TRBV18	.	CASSPRGGTDTQYF	TGTGCCAGCTCACCCAGGGGGGGCACAGATACGCAGTATTTT
TRBD1	TRBJ2-1	TRBV7-2	once	CASSPRRTGDHEQFF	TGTGCCAGCAGCCCGCGGCGGACAGGGGACCATGAGCAGTTCTTC
TRBD1	TRBJ2-5	TRBV28	.	CASSMGQGSFGTQYF	TGTGCCAGCAGTATGGGACAGGGGTCCTTTGGGACCCAGTACTTC
TRBD2	TRBJ2-1	TRBV19	.	CASSAASGSYNEQFF	TGTGCCAGTAGTGCTGCTAGCGGATCCTACAATGAGCAGTTCTTC
.	TRBJ1-3	TRBV14	once	CASSLNWAGNTIYF	TGTGCCAGCAGCCTCAACTGGGCAGGAAACACCATATATTTT
TRBD1	TRBJ1-5	TRBV19	.	CASGNRGRLNGNQPQHF	TGTGCCAGTGGGAACAGGGGGCGGTTGAATGGAAATCAGCCCCAGCATTTT
.	TRBJ2-7	TRBV6-1	.	CASSRQRYEQYF	TGTGCCAGCAGTAGACAGCGCTACGAGCAGTACTTC
.	TRBJ2-5	TRBV7-2	.	CASSLGGSYQGETQYF	TGTGCCAGCAGCTTAGGGGGATCTTACCAGGGAGAGACCCAGTACTTC
TRBD1	TRBJ1-2	TRBV19	.	CASSAGTGGGYGYTF	TGTGCCAGTAGTGCCGGGACAGGGGGCGGCTATGGCTACACCTTC
.	TRBJ1-1	TRBV28	.	CASSSGPRGTEAFF	TGTGCCAGCAGTTCCGGTCCGCGGGGCACTGAAGCTTTCTTT
TRBD1	TRBJ2-1	TRBV10-1	few	CASSESGQGIYNEQFF	TGCGCCAGCAGTGAGTCAGGACAGGGGATCTACAATGAGCAGTTCTTC
TRBD1	TRBJ1-2	TRBV12-3/TRBV12-4	.	CASSPWTGYGYTF	TGTGCCAGCAGTCCATGGACAGGGTATGGCTACACCTTC
TRBD1	TRBJ1-5	TRBV2	.	CASSVDREDQPQHF	TGTGCCAGCAGTGTGGACAGGGAGGATCAGCCCCAGCATTTT
TRBD1	TRBJ2-7	TRBV7-9	.	CASSGTDLYEQYF	TGTGCCAGCAGCGGGACAGATCTCTACGAGCAGTACTTC
TRBD2	TRBJ2-3	TRBV5-4	.	CASSLGSSGRADTQYF	TGTGCCAGCAGCTTGGGATCTAGCGGGAGGGCCGATACGCAGTATTTT
TRBD1	TRBJ1-1	TRBV11-2	.	CASSSYRGPNTEAFF	TGTGCCAGCAGTTCCTACAGGGGGCCGAACACTGAAGCTTTCTTT
.	TRBJ2-7	TRBV15	.	CATSRASSLAQYF	TGTGCCACCAGCAGGGCTAGCAGTTTAGCGCAGTACTTC
TRBD2	TRBJ2-3	TRBV11-2	once	CASSQAGGADTQYF	TGTGCCAGCAGCCAAGCGGGAGGGGCAGATACGCAGTATTTT
TRBD1	TRBJ1-4	TRBV7-2	.	CASSSDRGNEKLFF	TGTGCCAGCAGCTCGGACAGGGGGAATGAAAAACTGTTTTTT
.	TRBJ2-7	TRBV27	.	CASRDTGYEQYF	TGTGCCAGCAGGGACACTGGATACGAGCAGTACTTC
TRBD2	TRBJ2-1	TRBV29-1	once	CSVKREGRLFYNEQFF	TGCAGCGTTAAGCGGGAGGGCCGTCTTTTCTACAATGAGCAGTTCTTC
.	TRBJ1-1	TRBV15	.	CATSGQLNTEAFF	TGTGCCACCAGCGGACAGCTGAACACTGAAGCTTTCTTT
TRBD1	TRBJ1-5	TRBV4-1	.	CASSHSQGGQPQHF	TGCGCCAGCAGCCATTCACAAGGGGGCCAGCCCCAGCATTTT
.	TRBJ2-7	TRBV4-1	.	CASSRQTASSYEQYF	TGCGCCAGCAGCAGACAGACGGCGAGCTCCTACGAGCAGTACTTC
TRBD1	TRBJ1-2	TRBV14	.	CASSRQGASDGYTF	TGTGCCAGCAGCCGACAGGGCGCTTCGGATGGCTACACCTTC
.	TRBJ2-3	TRBV7-9	few	CASSQQGSPGTRSTDTQYF	TGTGCCAGCAGCCAACAGGGGTCCCCCGGGACTAGAAGCACAGATACGCAGTATTTT
.	TRBJ2-1	TRBV6-5	.	CASSWRGNEQFF	TGTGCCAGCAGTTGGCGGGGTAATGAGCAGTTCTTC
.	TRBJ2-5	TRBV29-1	.	CSVDRGGETQYF	TGCAGCGTTGACAGGGGTGGAGAGACCCAGTACTTC
.	TRBJ1-2	TRBV16	.	CASSQIQTESNYGYTF	TGTGCCAGCAGCCAAATCCAGACAGAGAGCAACTATGGCTACACCTTC
.	TRBJ1-1	TRBV24-1	.	CATRRGENTEAFF	TGTGCCACCAGACGGGGGGAGAACACTGAAGCTTTCTTT
TRBD1	TRBJ2-3	TRBV29-1	.	CSVDGTMTGGDTQYF	TGCAGCGTCGATGGGACAATGACAGGGGGTGATACGCAGTATTTT
.	TRBJ2-7	TRBV18	.	CASSPRSGNLGTYEQYF	TGTGCCAGCTCACCCCGGTCGGGGAACCTAGGAACCTACGAGCAGTACTTC
TRBD1	TRBJ2-1	TRBV10-1	.	CASSVPGGTYNEQFF	TGCGCCAGCAGTGTGCCAGGGGGTACCTACAATGAGCAGTTCTTC
TRBD2	TRBJ2-1	TRBV7-8	.	CASSPRAGVDNEQFF	TGTGCCAGCAGCCCCCGGGCGGGAGTCGACAATGAGCAGTTCTTC
TRBD2	TRBJ2-3	TRBV5-1	once	CASITGLAGATDTQYF	TGCGCCAGCATCACGGGACTAGCGGGAGCTACAGATACGCAGTATTTT
TRBD2	TRBJ2-3	TRBV7-9	.	CARGEAGGGLSDTQYF	TGTGCCAGGGGAGAGGCGGGAGGTGGCCTCTCGGATACGCAGTATTTT
.	TRBJ2-7	TRBV6-1	.	CASSEAEIAYEQYF	TGTGCCAGCAGTGAAGCAGAGATTGCCTACGAGCAGTACTTC
.	TRBJ2-1	TRBV4-1	.	CASSQRVGSPEQFF	TGCGCCAGCAGCCAACGGGTTGGGAGTCCTGAGCAGTTCTTC
TRBD1	TRBJ1-1	TRBV25-1	.	CASTDLTGEQAFF	TGTGCCAGCACTGACCTCACAGGGGAGCAAGCTTTCTTT
.	TRBJ2-2	TRBV2	.	CASRKEDGDTGELFF	TGTGCCAGCAGGAAGGAAGACGGGGACACCGGGGAGCTGTTTTTT
.	TRBJ1-5	TRBV2	.	CASRNDLLYQPQHF	TGTGCCAGCCGAAATGACTTACTCTATCAGCCCCAGCATTTT
TRBD1	TRBJ1-4	TRBV19	.	CASSTPGQVGKLFF	TGTGCCAGTAGTACTCCGGGACAGGTGGGAAAACTGTTTTTT
.	TRBJ1-6	TRBV27	.	CASSLSPRGITNSPLHF	TGTGCCAGCAGTTTGTCCCCTCGGGGTATTACGAATTCACCCCTCCACTTT
.	TRBJ2-1	TRBV7-2	few	CASSSGTSTEQFF	TGTGCCAGCAGCTCGGGGACTTCCACAGAGCAGTTCTTC
.	TRBJ1-3	TRBV29-1	.	CSAKGHSGNTIYF	TGCAGCGCCAAAGGACACTCTGGAAACACCATATATTTT